The 28 T cell receptor beta chains below come from one sample, sequenced in a study of T cell responses to AZD1222 COVID-19 vaccine. Only in-frame clones appear in the TCRdb table, and some are missing; sequencing was by immunoSEQ multiplex PCR. This repertoire shows about 150,000 clones, 85% to 95% found once; its top ten account for over 0.95%. This specimen consisted of peripheral blood, obtained on day 0 of AZD1222 vaccination. The source of these receptors is an adult in good health.

The J gene is TRBJ2-1, the V gene TRBV15; D is perhaps TRBD1 (5 bases). Trimming cost V 3 bases and J 0 bases, with 21 bases left between them. CDR1 and CDR2 (germline): LNHNV, YYDKDF (reference sequence). The CDR3 spans 19 residues. CDR3: CATSSSPGSRRSSYNEQFF. CDR3 DNA: TGTGCCACCAGCAGTTCCCCAGGGTCTAGAAGGAGCTCCTACAATGAGCAGTTCTTC.

V usage is TRBV5-1 and J usage is TRBJ1-4; 8 nucleotides agree with TRBD1. Losses at the gene ends were 4 bases for V and 8 bases for J; bases not matched to a gene: 13. Per the germline V gene, CDR1 is SGHRS and CDR2 is YFSETQ. The CDR3 length is 16 residues. CDR3: CASSNTGQGTNEKLFF. The CDR3 nucleotides read TGCGCCAGCAGCAATACCGGACAGGGCACGAACGAAAAACTGTTTTTT.

In DNA, the CDR3 is TGTGCCAGCAGTGATCGGGGACTGGTCAATCAGCCCCAGCATTTT. Translation gives CASSDRGLVNQPQHF. The chain couples TRBV2 to TRBJ1-5; weak D call: TRBD1 (5 bases). The CDR3 runs 15 residues. Trimming took 3 bases from V and 3 from J, leaving 12 bases between them. Germline V gives CDR1 SNHLY, CDR2 FYNNEI.

J is TRBJ1-5 and V is TRBV5-1, with D maybe TRBD1 (5 bases). The CDR3 extends over 13 amino acids. From germline, CDR1 is SGHRS and CDR2 YFSETQ. V gave up 1 base and J gave up 6 bases, with 8 bases separating them. In DNA, the CDR3 is TGCGCCAGCAGCTTGTGGGGGGGTCAGCCCCAGCATTTT. Its translation: CASSLWGGQPQHF. Together with reference TRBV5-1 and TRBJ1-5, the CDR3 gives the full variable domain: KAGVTQTPRYLIKTRGQQVTLSCSPISGHRSVSWYQQTPGQGLQFLFEYFSETQRNKGNFPGRFSGRQFSNSRSEMNVSTLELGDSALYLCASSLWGGQPQHFGDGTRLSIL.

The chain employs TRBV10-3 and TRBJ1-5, with TRBD1 as a possible D gene (6 bases). The CDR3 extends over 14 amino acids. Germline V lookup: CDR1 ENHRY, CDR2 SYGVKD. The V end lost 0 bases, the J end lost 5 bases, and 8 bases lay between the germline ends. This chain's CDR3 is CAISESRGDQPQHF. In DNA, the CDR3 is TGTGCCATCAGTGAGTCGAGGGGGGATCAGCCCCAGCATTTT.

The chain carries TRBV7-9 and TRBJ2-3; maybe TRBD1 (6 bases). The CDR3 has 15 residues. V lost 3 bases, J lost 3 bases, and 13 bases lay in between. Germline loops: CDR1 SEHNR, CDR2 FQNEAQ (reference sequence). As DNA, the CDR3 is TGTGCCAGCAGCTTGGACTTCCAGGGGACAGATACGCAGTATTTT. Protein product: CASSLDFQGTDTQYF.

This chain joins TRBV5-4 and TRBJ2-3, with D tentatively TRBD1 (5 bases). The CDR3 sequence is 13 residues long. V lost 1 base, J lost 5 bases, and 8 bases lay in between. The germline CDR1 and CDR2 sequences are SGHNT and YYREEE (reference sequence). The CDR3 sequence is CASSLKGEDTQYF. DNA of the CDR3: TGTGCCAGCAGCTTGAAAGGGGAAGATACGCAGTATTTT.

The chain carries TRBV6-4 and TRBJ2-1; 10 nucleotides match TRBD2. V was pared by 3 bases and J by 6 bases, with 5 bases of the junction left unmatched. The CDR3 is made up of 15 amino acids. The germline V gene encodes CDR1 MRHNA and CDR2 SNTAGT. The CDR3 protein is CASSDGSGGVNEQFF. DNA of the CDR3: TGTGCCAGCAGTGATGGCAGCGGGGGGGTCAATGAGCAGTTCTTC.

This chain uses TRBV2 with TRBJ1-4; D possibly corresponds to TRBD1 (5 bases). The CDR3 loop spans 17 amino acids. From germline, CDR1 is SNHLY and CDR2 FYNNEI. Trimming left V 4 bases short and J 7 bases short, with 22 bases between. The CDR3 DNA reads TGTGCCAGCAGTGTGGGGGGGGTTTGGAGGATTAGTGAAAAACTGTTTTTT. Its translation: CASSVGGVWRISEKLFF.

A single count supports this clone. The rearrangement uses TRBV18 and TRBJ2-1; possibly TRBD2 for D (7 bases). The V end lost 0 bases, the J end lost 10 bases, and 19 bases lay between the germline ends. The CDR3 runs to 16 residues. From germline, CDR1 is KGHSH and CDR2 LQKENI. DNA of the CDR3: TGTGCCAGCTCACCACCAGGAGGAGGGGGGGCCGGCGAGCAGTTCTTC. This encodes CASSPPGGGGAGEQFF.

The rearrangement joins TRBV5-8 to TRBJ2-1; TRBD2 aligns across 11 bases. The CDR3 contains 17 residues. The junction had 6 bases not matched to a gene; V was cut back by 4 bases and J by 0 bases. The germline gives CDR1 SGHTS, CDR2 YDEGEE. The CDR3 sequence is CASSLGTSGSSYNEQFF. DNA for the CDR3: TGTGCCAGCAGCCTAGGGACTAGCGGTAGCTCCTACAATGAGCAGTTCTTC.

This chain joins TRBV4-3 and TRBJ1-2, with D unresolved. This CDR3 contains 15 residues. Trimming cost V 0 bases and J 4 bases, with 12 bases left between them. Germline lookup yields CDR1 LGHNA and CDR2 YSLEER. CDR3 bases: TGCGCCAGCAGCCAAGATCGGGCAGGCCCCTATGGCTACACCTTC. Protein product: CASSQDRAGPYGYTF.

J is TRBJ1-2 and V is TRBV11-2, with D unresolved. Germline CDR1 SGHAT, CDR2 FQNNGV. V lost 1 base and J lost 4, with 16 bases in between. CDR3 size: 16 residues. CDR3 nucleotide sequence: TGTGCCAGCAGCTTAGGTGGCGCGGGGTGGGCCTATGGCTACACCTTC. Residues: CASSLGGAGWAYGYTF.

The chain combines TRBV7-8 with TRBJ2-7; D may match TRBD1 or TRBD2 (6 bases each). This CDR3 is built from 19 residues. Trimming removed 2 bases at V and 0 bases at J, with 23 bases between. Per germline, CDR1 SGHVS and CDR2 FQNEAQ. CDR3 in DNA: TGTGCCAGCAGCTTAAGAGAGGGGACATATACTAGCAGCTCCTACGAGCAGTACGTC. This encodes CASSLREGTYTSSSYEQYV.

The chain combines TRBV5-8 with TRBJ2-1; 14 nucleotides align to TRBD2. This CDR3 comprises 17 residues. Germline-derived CDR1 and CDR2 are SGHTS and YDEGEE. Losses at the gene ends were 2 bases for V and 7 bases for J; bases not matched to a gene: 8. The CDR3 loop reads CASSFQTGTSGRNEQFF. The CDR3 DNA reads TGTGCCAGCAGCTTTCAAACCGGGACTAGCGGGAGAAATGAGCAGTTCTTC.

The sample holds one count of this clone. The CDR3: CASSRSGSSGTEAFF. CDR3 sequence (DNA): TGTGCCAGCAGTCGTTCGGGCTCCTCGGGTACTGAAGCTTTCTTT. The rearrangement uses TRBV6-5 and TRBJ1-1; D gene ambiguous. CDR3 length: 15 amino acids. Germline-derived CDR1 and CDR2 are MNHEY and SVGAGI. Trimming removed 5 bases from V and 5 bases from J, with 18 bases in between.

The CDR3 reads CATSSGGTSGSRETQYF. The CDR3 DNA follows: TGTGCCACCAGCAGCGGGGGGACTAGCGGGAGCCGAGAGACCCAGTACTTC. The chain carries TRBV15 and TRBJ2-5; 14 nucleotides align to TRBD2. CDR3 length: 17 residues. The V and J ends lost 3 bases and 4 bases, in that order; junction bases with no gene match: 7. Germline V CDR1 and CDR2: LNHNV, YYDKDF (reference sequence).

The genes are TRBV2 and TRBJ1-2, with D hard to call. With 0 bases removed from V and 0 bases from J, the gap between germline ends came to 5 bases. This CDR3 is 14 amino acids long. Germline lookup yields CDR1 SNHLY and CDR2 FYNNEI. CDR3 coding DNA: TGTGCCAGCAGTGAAGCGCTCCCTAACTATGGCTACACCTTC. Its protein is CASSEALPNYGYTF. Using reference TRBV2 and TRBJ1-2 for the parts outside the CDR3, the full variable domain is EPEVTQTPSHQVTQMGQEVILRCVPISNHLYFYWYRQILGQKVEFLVSFYNNEISEKSEIFDDQFSVERPDGSNFTLKIRSTKLEDSAMYFCASSEALPNYGYTFGSGTRLTVV.

The J gene is TRBJ1-3, the V gene TRBV19; no clear D. Trimming pared 4 bases from V and 0 bases from J, leaving 7 bases between. Germline loops: CDR1 LNHDA, CDR2 SQIVND (reference sequence). The CDR3 contains 14 residues. The CDR3 DNA is TGTGCCAGTAGTACTGTCTACTCTGGAAACACCATATATTTT. Translated: CASSTVYSGNTIYF.

The chain is built from TRBV4-3 and TRBJ2-3; D is uncertain. CDR1 is LGHNA and CDR2 is YSLEER in the germline V gene. This CDR3 has 17 amino acids. Between the trimmed V and J ends, which lost 0 bases and 2 bases, there was a span of 15 bases. This CDR3 reads CASSQDPVGSYTDTQYF. CDR3 DNA: TGCGCCAGCAGCCAAGATCCGGTTGGGTCCTACACAGATACGCAGTATTTT.

The rearrangement uses TRBV7-6 and TRBJ2-1; 8 nucleotides line up with TRBD2. Germline CDR1 SGHVS, CDR2 FNYEAQ. J lost 6 bases, V lost 5 bases, and 15 bases had no gene match. The CDR3 runs to 17 residues. CDR3 coding DNA: TGTGCCAGCAGCCGAAGGGGTAGCGGGATCGTTCTCAATGAGCAGTTCTTC. Its protein is CASSRRGSGIVLNEQFF.

In its sample, this clone was seen once. The genes are TRBV5-4 and TRBJ2-2; perhaps TRBD1 as D (6 bases). This CDR3 contains 14 residues. The V end lost 4 bases, the J end lost 2 bases, and 9 bases lay between the germline ends. Looked up from germline, CDR1 is SGHNT and CDR2 is YYREEE (reference sequence). CDR3 in amino acids: CASSPDSNTGELFF. CDR3 nucleotides: TGTGCCAGCAGCCCGGACAGCAACACCGGGGAGCTGTTTTTT. Full variable domain (missing parts from reference TRBV5-4 and TRBJ2-2): ETGVTQSPTHLIKTRGQQVTLRCSSQSGHNTVSWYQQALGQGPQFIFQYYREEENGRGNFPPRFSGLQFPNYSSELNVNALELDDSALYLCASSPDSNTGELFFGEGSRLTVL.

The CDR3 sequence: CASSLGPRYNEQFF. As DNA, the CDR3 is TGTGCCAGCAGCTTAGGTCCGCGTTACAATGAGCAGTTCTTC. The chain joins TRBV11-2 to TRBJ2-1; D is unresolved. The CDR3 extends over 14 amino acids. The V end was cut by 1 base, the J end by 4 bases, with 8 bases between. Germline-derived CDR1 and CDR2 are SGHAT and FQNNGV.

This clone appeared a single time. The chain employs TRBV18 and TRBJ1-1, with 7 nucleotides matching TRBD1. The CDR3 spans 17 residues. Unmatched junction bases numbered 16, after V lost 3 bases and J lost 6 bases. Germline V CDR1 and CDR2: KGHSH, LQKENI. The CDR3 sequence is CASSPRNPNDREAEAFF. The CDR3 DNA is TGTGCCAGCTCACCCCGGAACCCTAACGACAGGGAGGCTGAAGCTTTCTTT.

This clone appeared once. The genes are TRBV5-6 and TRBJ1-3; a possible D gene is TRBD1 (5 bases). This CDR3 region has 15 residues. V dropped 8 bases and J dropped 0 bases, with 15 bases sitting between them. Germline V gene data show CDR1 as SGHDT and CDR2 as YYEEEE. DNA of the CDR3: TGTGCCAGTGAGGGACCGTTGAGCTCTGGAAACACCATATATTTT. Encoded protein: CASEGPLSSGNTIYF.

The chain employs TRBV4-1 and TRBJ2-1, with D uncertain. Trimming removed 2 bases at V and 7 bases at J, with 9 bases between. This CDR3 comprises 13 residues. CDR1 and CDR2 (germline): MGHRA, YSYEKL. This CDR3 reads CASSQPPGNEQFF. CDR3 nucleotide sequence: TGCGCCAGCAGCCAACCGCCCGGGAATGAGCAGTTCTTC.

This clone was seen more than once but under ten times. The V and J genes are TRBV6-5 and TRBJ2-1, with 8 bases that match TRBD1. The germline CDR1 and CDR2 sequences are MNHEY and SVGAGI. V lost 9 bases, J lost 4 bases, and 2 bases stayed unmatched. The CDR3 is 12 residues long. The CDR3 here is CASGQGYNEQFF. In nucleotides, the CDR3 is TGTGCCAGTGGACAGGGATACAATGAGCAGTTCTTC.

This clone has more than one count but fewer than ten. The J gene is TRBJ1-2, the V gene TRBV19; D remains ambiguous. The germline CDR1 and CDR2 sequences are LNHDA and SQIVND (reference sequence). This CDR3 spans 12 amino acids. V was clipped by 3 bases and J by 0 bases, with 2 bases between them. The CDR3 sequence: CASSMTNYGYTF. The CDR3 DNA reads TGTGCCAGTAGTATGACTAACTATGGCTACACCTTC.